The 11 T cell receptor beta chains reported below all come from one sample, sequenced in a study of T cells in tuberculosis (dated by TCRdb to 2016 to 2019). PBMC were thawed, rested overnight, stained with a GMM-loaded CD1B tetramer, a Live/Dead dye and anti-CD3, and then sorted on a FACS Aria II. The CD1B tetramers were loaded with C32 glucose monomycolate that had been purified from Rhodococcus equi. Libraries were prepared through the immunoSEQ multiplex PCR assay. Held by TCRdb, this immuneACCESS table contains in-frame sequences only and omits some clones. Under half of the omission traces to an unresolved V gene where checked; the cause of the rest is unknown. The sample yields 85,000 to 100,000 clones; roughly 93% were counted once. Around 1.8% of the sample is held by the ten biggest clonotypes. The sequencing input was CD1b-GMM tetramer-negative cells sorted from PBMCs. What the cell subset or site label conveys for this sample: T cells not binding CD1B-GMM tetramer, sorted from same donor. The receptors shown here come from an adult woman with latent tuberculosis.

In its sample, this clone was seen a few times. The chain joins TRBV19 to TRBJ1-5; 7 nucleotides align to TRBD1. Looked up from germline, CDR1 is LNHDA and CDR2 is SQIVND (reference sequence). The CDR3 runs 13 residues. The V and J ends lost 10 bases and 4 bases, in that order; junction bases with no gene match: 7. The CDR3: CATAGTVNQPQHF. The CDR3 DNA follows: TGTGCCACCGCCGGGACAGTAAATCAGCCCCAGCATTTT.

This clone was recorded only once. The J gene is TRBJ1-6, the V gene TRBV7-9, with a tentative D call TRBD1 (6 bases). V shed 4 bases and J shed 5 bases, with 15 bases lying between them. This CDR3 spans 16 amino acids. Germline V gene lookup returns CDR1 SEHNR and CDR2 FQNEAQ (reference sequence). The CDR3 DNA reads TGTGCCAGCAGCTCTCCTACAGGGCCCGATAATTCACCCCTCCACTTT. As protein: CASSSPTGPDNSPLHF. Combining the CDR3 with reference TRBV7-9 and TRBJ1-6 gives the whole variable domain DTGVSQNPRHKITKRGQNVTFRCDPISEHNRLYWYRQTLGQGPEFLTYFQNEAQLEKSRLLSDRFSAERPKGSFSTLEIQRTEQGDSAMYLCASSSPTGPDNSPLHFGNGTRLTVT.

This chain links TRBV25-1 with TRBJ2-2, with 15 nucleotides matching TRBD2. Unmatched junction bases numbered 3, after V lost 6 bases and J lost 1 base. CDR1 is MGHDK and CDR2 is SYGVNS in the germline V gene. This CDR3 contains 17 residues. The CDR3 DNA sequence: TGTGCCAGCAGCCGGACTAGCGGGGGGGTGAACACCGGGGAGCTGTTTTTT. Translating it yields CASSRTSGGVNTGELFF.

The rearrangement joins TRBV11-2 to TRBJ1-2, with D perhaps TRBD1 (5 bases). The CDR3 is 17 amino acids. Trimming stripped 3 bases from V and 0 bases from J, with 17 bases between. Germline V gene data show CDR1 as SGHAT and CDR2 as FQNNGV. CDR3 nucleotides: TGTGCCAGCAGCTTGGGTGTAATGGGGCGAGCTAACTATGGCTACACCTTC. It codes for CASSLGVMGRANYGYTF.

The chain employs TRBV11-2 and TRBJ1-2; TRBD1 agrees at 8 bases. Germline CDR1 is SGHAT and CDR2 is FQNNGV. The CDR3 consists of 14 residues. V was pared by 1 base and J by 2 bases, with 0 bases of the junction left unmatched. The CDR3 DNA reads as TGTGCCAGCAGCTTAGGGACAGGGAACTATGGCTACACCTTC. This codes for CASSLGTGNYGYTF.

This sequence joins TRBV19 and TRBJ1-2, with 7 bases aligning to TRBD1. The J segment lost 4 bases and the V segment lost 8 bases, leaving 7 bases of the junction unmatched. CDR1 and CDR2 (germline): LNHDA, SQIVND (reference sequence). This CDR3 is built from 13 residues. The CDR3 sequence is CASRTGDPYGYTF. Here the CDR3 DNA reads TGTGCCAGTCGAACAGGGGACCCCTATGGCTACACCTTC.

The rearrangement links TRBV5-8 to TRBJ2-7; no firm D call. This CDR3 comprises 11 residues. Germline CDR1 is SGHTS and CDR2 is YDEGEE. The V and J ends lost 4 bases and 7 bases respectively, with 9 bases between them. CDR3 DNA sequence: TGTGCCAGCAGCCGGTTATGGGAGCAGTACTTC. It codes for CASSRLWEQYF.

The chain employs TRBV15 and TRBJ2-5, with 8 nucleotides matching TRBD2. CDR1 and CDR2 from the germline V gene are LNHNV and YYDKDF (reference sequence). The CDR3 consists of 16 residues. Trimming at V came to 3 bases and at J to 5 bases, leaving 11 bases not matched to a gene. The CDR3 here is CATSRGAGGLSETQYF. Written as DNA, the CDR3 is TGTGCCACCAGCAGGGGGGCGGGGGGCCTCTCGGAGACCCAGTACTTC.

A note on this clone: The identical CDR3 is also encoded by other nucleotide sequences in the sample. This chain connects TRBV5-1 to TRBJ2-7, with 8 bases aligning to TRBD1. From germline, CDR1 is SGHRS and CDR2 YFSETQ. The length of the CDR3 is 16 residues. V shed 0 bases, J shed 3 bases, and the junction held 8 bases outside the gene matches. The CDR3, as DNA: TGCGCCAGCAGCTTGGGGGGACAGGACCCTTTCTACGAGCAGTACGTC. Encoded protein: CASSLGGQDPFYEQYV.

V gene TRBV4-2 combines with J gene TRBJ2-5; 12 positions match TRBD2. Looked up from germline, CDR1 is LGHNA and CDR2 is YNFKEQ. This CDR3 is 17 amino acids long. Unmatched junction bases numbered 3, after V lost 1 base and J lost 0 bases. The CDR3 bases are TGTGCCAGCAGCCAAGTAGGGACTAGCGGGTACCAAGAGACCCAGTACTTC. It yields the protein CASSQVGTSGYQETQYF.

The CDR3 nucleotides are TGTGCCAGCAGCTTAAAAGCGGACCCCACAGATACGCAGTATTTT. It codes for CASSLKADPTDTQYF. V and J are TRBV7-2 and TRBJ2-3; D may be TRBD2 (5 bases). CDR1 is SGHTA, CDR2 FQGNSA, per germline. V gave up 2 bases and J gave up 2 bases, with 11 bases separating them. The CDR3 sequence is 15 residues long.